The 4 T cell receptor beta chains below come from one sample, sequenced in a study of T cell changes during pregnancy in multiple sclerosis. Only in-frame clones appear in the TCRdb table, and some are missing; sequencing was by immunoSEQ multiplex PCR. The sample contains around 65,000 clones, 88% of which appear only once. The sequenced sample was peripheral blood, obtained in the first trimester of pregnancy. All receptors come from a female donor with multiple sclerosis, enrolled in a pregnancy study.

This clone was recorded a few times. V is TRBV5-6 and J is TRBJ1-1; D may be TRBD1 (5 bases). V lost 4 bases and J 5 bases, leaving 12 bases between the germline ends. This CDR3 has 13 amino acids. Germline V gene data show CDR1 as SGHDT and CDR2 as YYEEEE. The CDR3 DNA reads as TGTGCCAGCAGCATGGGGGGGGGTACTGAAGCTTTCTTT. Protein sequence: CASSMGGGTEAFF.

This clone was found a few times. The chain uses TRBV11-2 and TRBJ1-3; no clear D gene. Trimming cost V 5 bases and J 2 bases, with 4 bases left between them. CDR3 size: 12 residues. Per the germline V gene, CDR1 is SGHAT and CDR2 is FQNNGV. CDR3 amino acids: CASSPAGNTIYF. In DNA, the CDR3 is TGTGCCAGCAGCCCGGCTGGAAACACCATATATTTT.

This chain joins TRBV7-9 and TRBJ2-7, with TRBD1 matching over 7 bases. The junction had 10 bases not matched to a gene; V was cut back by 6 bases and J by 2 bases. This CDR3 has 15 residues. Germline V gene data show CDR1 as SEHNR and CDR2 as FQNEAQ (reference sequence). The CDR3 nucleotides are TGTGCCAGCAGTTCTATAATAGGGACAGCCTACGAGCAGTACTTC. Its translation: CASSSIIGTAYEQYF.

The rearrangement links TRBV11-2 to TRBJ2-3, with 8 bases fitting TRBD1. CDR3 length equals 14 residues. J gave up 1 base and V 5 bases, and 2 bases lay outside the gene matches. Germline-derived CDR1 and CDR2 are SGHAT and FQNNGV. Here the CDR3 DNA reads TGTGCCAGCAGCGTGACAGGGGGCACAGATACGCAGTATTTT. It is translated as CASSVTGGTDTQYF.